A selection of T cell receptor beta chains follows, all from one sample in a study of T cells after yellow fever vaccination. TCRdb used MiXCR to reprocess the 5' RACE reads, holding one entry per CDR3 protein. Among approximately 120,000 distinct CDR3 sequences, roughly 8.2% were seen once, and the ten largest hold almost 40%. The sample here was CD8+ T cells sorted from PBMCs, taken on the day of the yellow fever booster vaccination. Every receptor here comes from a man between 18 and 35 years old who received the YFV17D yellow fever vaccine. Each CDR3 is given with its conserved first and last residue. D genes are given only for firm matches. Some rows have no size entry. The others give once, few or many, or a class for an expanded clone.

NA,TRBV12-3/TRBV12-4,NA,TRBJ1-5,CASSSRGGGNQPQHF,TGTGCCAGCAGTTCCAGGGGAGGGGGCAATCAGCCCCAGCATTTT
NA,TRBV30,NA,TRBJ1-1,CARGGGFMNTEAFF,TGTGCCCGGGGTGGGGGATTTATGAACACTGAAGCTTTCTTT
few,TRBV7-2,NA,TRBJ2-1,CASSLVRAPAGEQFF,TGTGCCAGCAGCTTAGTGCGCGCCCCTGCCGGTGAGCAGTTCTTC
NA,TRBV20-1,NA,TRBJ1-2,CSALQWKTNYGYTF,TGCAGTGCTCTACAGTGGAAAACTAACTATGGCTACACCTTC
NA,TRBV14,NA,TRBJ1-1,CASSGVTMNTEAFF,TGTGCCAGCAGCGGGGTCACAATGAACACTGAAGCTTTCTTT
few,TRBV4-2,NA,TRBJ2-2,CASSQYGTGELFF,TGTGCCAGCAGCCAATACGGGACCGGGGAGCTGTTTTTT
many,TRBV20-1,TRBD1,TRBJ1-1,CSARGQGRTRTEAFF,TGCAGTGCTAGGGGACAGGGAAGAACAAGGACTGAAGCTTTCTTT
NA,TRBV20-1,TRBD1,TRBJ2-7,CSAQGVGRYEQYF,TGCAGTGCGCAGGGGGTAGGACGATACGAGCAGTACTTC
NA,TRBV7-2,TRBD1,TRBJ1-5,CASSLNGQGADSNQPQHF,TGTGCCAGCAGCTTAAACGGACAGGGGGCAGATAGCAATCAGCCCCAGCATTTT
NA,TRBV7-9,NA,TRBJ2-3,CASSLDGRKDTQYF,TGTGCCAGCAGCTTAGATGGGAGGAAAGATACGCAGTATTTT
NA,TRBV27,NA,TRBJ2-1,CASSYGVPDEQFF,TGTGCCAGCAGTTACGGGGTTCCGGATGAGCAGTTCTTC
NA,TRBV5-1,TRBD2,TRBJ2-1,CASSQTSGGMNEQFF,TGCGCCAGCAGCCAGACTAGCGGGGGGATGAATGAGCAGTTCTTC
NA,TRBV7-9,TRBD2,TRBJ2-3,CASSFWGSGGASADTQYF,TGTGCCAGCAGCTTTTGGGGTAGCGGGGGGGCCAGCGCAGATACGCAGTATTTT
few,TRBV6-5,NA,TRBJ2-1,CASSYRDSGYNEQFF,TGTGCCAGCAGTTACCGTGACTCGGGGTACAATGAGCAGTTCTTC
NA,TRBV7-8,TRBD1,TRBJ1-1,CASSFGQGVTEAFF,TGTGCCAGCAGCTTCGGACAGGGGGTCACTGAAGCTTTCTTT
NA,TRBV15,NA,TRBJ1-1,CATSRPPRGINTEAFF,TGTGCCACCAGCCGACCCCCACGGGGTATAAACACTGAAGCTTTCTTT
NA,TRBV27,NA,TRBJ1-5,CASSSLGRGNQPQHF,TGTGCCAGCAGTTCACTGGGTCGGGGCAATCAGCCCCAGCATTTT
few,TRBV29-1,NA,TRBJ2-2,CSVVVANTGELFF,TGCAGCGTTGTGGTCGCGAACACCGGGGAGCTGTTTTTT